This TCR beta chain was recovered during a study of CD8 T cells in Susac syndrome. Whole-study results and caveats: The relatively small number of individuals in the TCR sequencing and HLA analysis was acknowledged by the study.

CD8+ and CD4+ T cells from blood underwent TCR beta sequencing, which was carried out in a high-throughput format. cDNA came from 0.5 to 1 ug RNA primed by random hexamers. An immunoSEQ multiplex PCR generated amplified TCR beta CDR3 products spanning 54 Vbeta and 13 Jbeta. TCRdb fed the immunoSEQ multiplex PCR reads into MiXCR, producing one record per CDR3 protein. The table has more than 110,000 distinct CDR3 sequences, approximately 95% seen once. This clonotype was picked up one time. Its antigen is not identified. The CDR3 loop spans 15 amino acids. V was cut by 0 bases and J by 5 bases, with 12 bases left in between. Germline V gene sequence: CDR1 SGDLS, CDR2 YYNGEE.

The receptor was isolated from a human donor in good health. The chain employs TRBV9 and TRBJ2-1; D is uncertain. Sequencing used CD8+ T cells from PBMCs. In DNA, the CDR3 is TGTGCCAGCAGCGTAGAAAGATTTTCTAACAATGAGCAGTTCTTC. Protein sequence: CASSVERFSNNEQFF.